These 31 T cell receptor gamma chains were sequenced from one sample in a study of gamma-delta chains in newborns, infants, children. TCRdb reanalysed the reads via CATT. The profile covers about 2,700 gamma-chain clones, with around a quarter appearing a single time and roughly 20% taken by the ten largest. Material: blood. These receptors were taken from a child who was a newborn, infant or young child, either healthy, febrile or measles-vaccinated (not recorded which).

The rearrangement links TRGV9 to TRGJP. In germline, CDR1 is GITISATS, CDR2 ISYDGTV (reference sequence). The CDR3 loop spans 18 amino acids. V gave up 0 bases and J gave up 3 bases; unmatched junction bases: 5. CDR3 sequence: CALWEVQAQELGKKIKVF. The DNA for the CDR3 is TGTGCCTTGTGGGAGGTGCAGGCGCAAGAGTTGGGCAAAAAAATCAAGGTATTT.

This clone was picked up a small number of times. The rearrangement uses TRGV9 and TRGJP. This CDR3 region has 16 residues. Trimming removed 4 bases from V and 9 bases from J; junction bases left unmatched: 9. The germline gives CDR1 GITISATS, CDR2 ISYDGTV (reference sequence). This CDR3 is CALWDLEGLGKKIKVF. CDR3 sequence (DNA): TGTGCCTTGTGGGACCTAGAAGGGTTGGGCAAAAAAATCAAGGTATTT.

V usage is TRGV8 and J usage is TRGJ1 or TRGJ2. Germline CDR1 is VENAVY and CDR2 is YDSYNSRV. The CDR3 runs 13 residues. V lost 3 bases and J lost 2; bases outside the gene matches: 4. The CDR3 nucleotides read TGTGCCACCTGGGATCTCTATTATTATAAGAAACTCTTT. Translation gives CATWDLYYYKKLF.

This clone was seen more than once but under ten times. This sequence may be a read error, since a much larger clone differs from it by one base. At the DNA level, this CDR3 is encoded by other sequences in the same sample as well. The chain links TRGV9 to TRGJP. Per germline, CDR1 GITISATS and CDR2 ISYDGTV (reference sequence). This CDR3 has 17 residues. The CDR3 loop is CALWEVHYELGKKIKVF. DNA of the CDR3: TGTGCCCTGTGGGAGGTGCATTATGAGTTGGGCAAAAAAATCAAGGTATTT.

Worth noting for this clone: Given a much more abundant clone one base away, this may be a read error. The chain recombines TRGV9 with TRGJP. Germline V gene data show CDR1 as GITISATS and CDR2 as ISYDGTV (reference sequence). CDR3 length: 17 amino acids. The CDR3 sequence is CALWEAKGELGKKIRVF. CDR3 coding DNA: TGTGCCTTGTGGGAGGCCAAGGGTGAGTTGGGCAAAAAAATCAGGGTATTT.

This clone is termed medium-sized (0.01 to 0.1%). The J gene is TRGJP, the V gene TRGV9. J lost 7 bases, V lost 6 bases, and 9 bases had no gene match. Germline assignment: CDR1 GITISATS and CDR2 ISYDGTV (reference sequence). This CDR3 contains 16 residues. CDR3 DNA: TGTGCCTTGTGGACAACCCCGGAGTTGGGCAAAAAAATCAAGGTATTT. Amino acid sequence: CALWTTPELGKKIKVF.

In this sample, this clone is medium-sized. This chain connects TRGV3 to TRGJ1 or TRGJ2. Per germline, CDR1 VTNTFY and CDR2 YDVSTARD (reference sequence). V lost 5 bases, J lost 12 bases, and 7 bases stayed unmatched. The CDR3 length is 10 residues. This CDR3 reads CATWGDRKLF. The DNA of the CDR3 is TGTGCCACCTGGGGGGATCGGAAACTCTTT.

This clone is labeled medium-sized (0.01 to 0.1%). The chain uses TRGV9 and TRGJ1 or TRGJ2. CDR1 is GITISATS, CDR2 ISYDGTV, per germline (reference sequence). CDR3 size: 13 residues. V gave up 0 bases and J gave up 3 bases; unmatched junction bases: 2. Written as DNA, the CDR3 is TGTGCCTTGTGGGAGGTGCGTTATTATAAGAAACTCTTT. Translation: CALWEVRYYKKLF.

The chain is built from TRGV9 and TRGJP. Germline assignment: CDR1 GITISATS and CDR2 ISYDGTV (reference sequence). This CDR3 contains 15 residues. Trimming at V came to 1 base and at J to 10 bases, leaving 4 bases not matched to a gene. CDR3 DNA sequence: TGTGCCTTGTGGGAGGTTTCCTTGGGCAAAAAAATCAAGGTATTT. It codes for CALWEVSLGKKIKVF.

About this clone itself: Within the sample, other DNA sequences also encode this same CDR3. J is TRGJP and V is TRGV9. CDR1 and CDR2 from the germline V gene are GITISATS and ISYDGTV (reference sequence). Trimming removed 0 bases from V and 6 bases from J; junction bases left unmatched: 8. CDR3 length equals 18 residues. The CDR3 DNA sequence: TGTGCCTTGTGGGAGGTGCGCGTTGGAGAGTTGGGCAAAAAAATCAAGGTATTT. It is translated as CALWEVRVGELGKKIKVF.

This clone was recorded a few times. This clone may be a read error of a much larger clone one base away. The same CDR3 also results from other DNA sequences found in this sample. The CDR3 DNA reads TGCGCCTTGTGGGAGGTGCAGTTGGGCAAAAAAATCAAGGTATTT. Translated, it gives CALWEVQLGKKIKVF. The chain carries TRGV9 and TRGJP. Germline CDR1 GITISATS, CDR2 ISYDGTV (reference sequence). The CDR3 covers 15 residues.

A word on this clone: A much larger clone is a single base away; this may be a read error. V usage is TRGV9 and J usage is TRGJ1 or TRGJ2. The CDR3 contains 12 residues. Losses at the gene ends were 0 bases for V and 4 bases for J; bases not matched to a gene: 0. Looked up from germline, CDR1 is GITISATS and CDR2 is ISYDGTV (reference sequence). The CDR3 nucleotides are TGTGCCTTGTGGGAGGTGTATTATAAGAAACTCTTT. Amino acids: CALWEVYYKKLF.

Comment on this clone: This may stem from a read error, because a much larger clone lies one nucleotide away. Other DNA sequences of this sample code for an identical CDR3. J is TRGJP and V is TRGV9. The ends lost 4 bases at V and 6 bases at J; junction bases unmatched: 9. CDR3 length equals 17 residues. Germline V gene data show CDR1 as GITISATS and CDR2 as ISYDGTV (reference sequence). In DNA, the CDR3 is TGTGCCTTGTGGGACCCACCCCGAGAGTTGGGCAAAAAAATCAAGGTATTT. It yields the protein CALWDPPRELGKKIKVF.

V is TRGV9 and J is TRGJP. Trimming at V came to 5 bases and at J to 4 bases, leaving 8 bases not matched to a gene. This CDR3 is built from 17 residues. Per germline, CDR1 GITISATS and CDR2 ISYDGTV (reference sequence). CDR3: CALWVATQELGKKIKVF. CDR3 nucleotide sequence: TGTGCCTTGTGGGTGGCAACCCAAGAGTTGGGCAAAAAAATCAAGGTATTT.

A few counts support this clone. Sequence at one end of the junction differs from germline and may be a read error. Other DNA sequences within the sample encode an identical CDR3. This chain connects TRGV9 to TRGJP. The germline CDR1 and CDR2 sequences are GITISATS and ISYDGTV (reference sequence). CDR3 length equals 16 residues. Written as DNA, the CDR3 is TGTGCCTTGTGGGATGGGCGAGAGTTGGGCAAAAAAATCAAGGTATTT. It is translated as CALWDGRELGKKIKVF.

This chain links TRGV9 with TRGJP. Trimming removed 4 bases from V and 9 bases from J; junction bases left unmatched: 9. This CDR3 is 16 amino acids long. Germline V CDR1 and CDR2: GITISATS, ISYDGTV (reference sequence). CDR3 sequence (DNA): TGTGCCTTGTGGGACCTAAGCGGGTTGGGCAAAAAAATCAAGGTATTT. Protein: CALWDLSGLGKKIKVF.

In this sample, this clone turned up a few times. Being one base from a much bigger clone, this may be a read error. The J gene is TRGJ1 or TRGJ2, the V gene TRGV3. The CDR3 totals 12 residues. Germline CDR1 VTNTFY, CDR2 YDVSTARD (reference sequence). In DNA form, the CDR3 reads TGTGCTACCTGGGACGGTTATTATAAGAAACTCTTT. Translating gives CATWDGYYKKLF.

With respect to this clone: This likely reflects a read error, since a far larger clone is one base away. This same CDR3 is encoded by further DNA sequences in the sample. V and J are TRGV4 and TRGJ1 or TRGJ2. J lost 7 bases, V lost 4 bases, and 7 bases had no gene match. From germline, CDR1 is EGSTGY and CDR2 YDSYTSSV. The CDR3 is 12 residues long. The CDR3 DNA sequence: TGTGCCACCTGGGAGGGGAACTATAAGAAACTCTTT. Protein product: CATWEGNYKKLF.

By sample fraction, this clone is medium-sized. Other DNA sequences of this sample code for an identical CDR3. The V gene is TRGV9, the J gene TRGJP. The germline CDR1 and CDR2 sequences are GITISATS and ISYDGTV (reference sequence). CDR3 length: 16 amino acids. J lost 6 bases, V lost 0 bases, and 2 bases had no gene match. CDR3 sequence reads: CALWEVSELGKKIKVF. As DNA, the CDR3 is TGTGCCTTGTGGGAGGTGTCAGAGTTGGGCAAAAAAATCAAGGTATTT.

This clone is medium-sized. Other DNA sequences in this specimen translate into the identical CDR3. The CDR3 nucleotides are TGTGCCTTGTGGGATAGCGGAGAGTTGGGCAAAAAAATCAAGGTATTT. This translates into CALWDSGELGKKIKVF. The chain links TRGV9 to TRGJP. The germline V gene has CDR1 GITISATS and CDR2 ISYDGTV (reference sequence). Unmatched junction bases numbered 6, after V lost 4 bases and J lost 6 bases. The CDR3 covers 16 residues.

This clone has more than one count but fewer than ten. V is TRGV2 and J is TRGJP1. The V and J ends lost 0 bases and 4 bases, in that order; junction bases with no gene match: 5. The CDR3 spans 15 residues. Germline V gene data show CDR1 as EGSNGY and CDR2 as YDSYNSKV. The CDR3 loop reads CATWDGRGTGWFKIF. The CDR3 region has the DNA TGTGCCACCTGGGACGGGAGGGGCACTGGTTGGTTCAAGATATTT.

In the case of this clone: Germline is not matched at one junction end, which may reflect a read error. V usage is TRGV9 and J usage is TRGJP. The CDR3 is 17 residues long. Germline V gene lookup returns CDR1 GITISATS and CDR2 ISYDGTV (reference sequence). The CDR3 reads CALWEAMQELGKKIKVF. CDR3 DNA sequence: TGCGCCTTGTGGGAGGCGATGCAAGAGTTGGGCAAAAAAATCAAGGTATTT.

By share, this clone counts as medium-sized. It is likely a read error: a sequence one base away is far more abundant. This chain links TRGV9 with TRGJP. Germline V gene data show CDR1 as GITISATS and CDR2 as ISYDGTV (reference sequence). The CDR3 contains 16 residues. The DNA of the CDR3 is TGTGCCTTGTGGGAGGTGCAAAAGTTGGGCAAAAAAATCAAGGTATTT. It translates to CALWEVQKLGKKIKVF.

This clone was detected a few times. The same CDR3 can be traced to other DNA sequences in this sample. The chain recombines TRGV9 with TRGJP. The ends lost 3 bases at V and 4 bases at J; junction bases unmatched: 6. Germline values: CDR1 GITISATS, CDR2 ISYDGTV (reference sequence). CDR3 length: 17 amino acids. The CDR3 bases are TGTGCCTTGTGGGAGCCAATTCAAGAGTTGGGCAAAAAAATCAAGGTATTT. Translated: CALWEPIQELGKKIKVF.

This clone was picked up a small number of times. The V gene is TRGV8, the J gene TRGJP1. Trimming removed 9 bases from V and 7 bases from J; junction bases left unmatched: 5. CDR1 is VENAVY, CDR2 YDSYNSRV, per germline. The length of the CDR3 is 11 residues. CDR3 sequence (DNA): TGTGCCACCCCCAGTGGTTGGTTCAAGATATTT. This codes for CATPSGWFKIF.

By share of the sample, this clone is large. This chain links TRGV8 with TRGJP1. Germline trimming cut 2 bases from V and 3 bases from J; bases unmatched to any gene: 0. CDR3 length: 13 amino acids. The germline CDR1 and CDR2 sequences are VENAVY and YDSYNSRV. CDR3 DNA sequence: TGTGCCACCTGGGATACCACTGGTTGGTTCAAGATATTT. Amino acid sequence: CATWDTTGWFKIF.

As concerns this clone: Distinct nucleotide sequences in the sample also encode this CDR3. The J gene is TRGJP, the V gene TRGV9. J was trimmed by 4 bases and V by 5 bases; bases with no gene match: 2. Germline V gives CDR1 GITISATS, CDR2 ISYDGTV (reference sequence). The CDR3 spans 15 residues. CDR3 DNA: TGTGCCTTGTGGGCCCAAGAGTTGGGCAAAAAAATCAAGGTATTT. It encodes CALWAQELGKKIKVF.

As regards this clone: This may be a read error: a much more frequent sequence differs by one nucleotide. The sample has other DNA sequences that encode this CDR3 too. This sequence joins TRGV9 and TRGJ1 or TRGJ2. Per the germline V gene, CDR1 is GITISATS and CDR2 is ISYDGTV (reference sequence). This CDR3 spans 12 amino acids. Trimming at V came to 0 bases and at J to 7 bases, leaving 3 bases not matched to a gene. CDR3 in amino acids: CALWEVHYKKLF. The CDR3 DNA sequence: TGTGCCTTGTGGGAGGTGCACTATAAGAAACTCTTT.

A note on this clone: At the DNA level, this CDR3 is encoded by other sequences in the same sample as well. The chain uses TRGV9 and TRGJP. Germline V gene data show CDR1 as GITISATS and CDR2 as ISYDGTV (reference sequence). J was trimmed by 11 bases and V by 4 bases; bases with no gene match: 14. The CDR3 is made up of 17 amino acids. The CDR3 sequence: CALWDPIEELGKKIKVF. CDR3 sequence (DNA): TGTGCCTTGTGGGACCCTATTGAGGAGCTGGGCAAAAAAATCAAGGTATTT.

The V and J genes are TRGV9 and TRGJP. This CDR3 has 17 amino acids. Trimming removed 0 bases from V and 16 bases from J; junction bases left unmatched: 15. Germline V lookup: CDR1 GITISATS, CDR2 ISYDGTV (reference sequence). DNA of the CDR3: TGTGCCTTGTGGGAGGTGAAAGAAGAGTCGGGTAAAAAAATCAAGGTATTT. Its translation is CALWEVKEESGKKIKVF.

This clone was picked up a small number of times. The rearrangement joins TRGV9 to TRGJP. Trimming at V came to 3 bases and at J to 9 bases, leaving 5 bases not matched to a gene. Germline V gene lookup returns CDR1 GITISATS and CDR2 ISYDGTV (reference sequence). This CDR3 is built from 15 residues. CDR3 amino acids: CALWEQRLGKKIKVF. In DNA, the CDR3 is TGTGCCTTGTGGGAGCAGAGGTTGGGCAAAAAAATCAAGGTATTT.